This section outlines one T cell receptor (beta chain) sequence together with its context. This CDR3 spans 16 amino acids. The V and J ends lost 4 bases and 6 bases, in that order; junction bases with no gene match: 12. Germline assignment: CDR1 MGHRA and CDR2 YSYEKL. This entry is derived from a study of technical replicates of blood from a few donors. The data were produced by immunoSEQ multiplex PCR, yet TCRdb's version contains in-frame clones alone and is incomplete. The top ten clones hold roughly 0.25% of a sample with about 83,000 clones, roughly 94% of them seen once. The chain is built from TRBV4-1 and TRBJ2-7; 10 bases agree with TRBD2. The material sequenced was T cells isolated from PBMCs. This TCR was recovered from a human donor in good health. The CDR3 coding sequence is TGCGCCAGCAGCCCGGCCTTAGCGGGACTAGCGAGCGAGCAGTACTTC. The encoded protein is CASSPALAGLASEQYF.